This passage covers 23 T cell receptor beta chains from one sample sequenced in a study of CD8+ T cells in alopecia areata. Treatment noted: oral pan-JAK inhibitor, 5-10 mg twice daily. As the sequencing template, cDNA was produced by extracting RNA and reverse transcribing it. Sequenced by immunoSEQ multiplex PCR; TCRdb stores in-frame clones only, minus some. This repertoire shows 250,000 to 300,000 clones, about three fifths found once; its top ten account for under 2%. The sample consisted of CD4+ T cells sorted from blood, taken at week 24, from a patient treated with tofacitinib. The receptors were gathered from a human donor with alopecia areata.

This chain connects TRBV5-1 to TRBJ2-1; D unclear. Trimming shortened V by 0 bases and J by 7 bases, and 8 bases separated the two germline ends. The CDR3 loop spans 13 amino acids. The germline V gene has CDR1 SGHRS and CDR2 YFSETQ. CDR3 sequence: CASSLGVTNEQFF. DNA for the CDR3: TGCGCCAGCAGCTTGGGGGTGACAAATGAGCAGTTCTTC.

The J gene is TRBJ2-5, the V gene TRBV30; TRBD2 aligns across 8 bases. V shed 3 bases and J 4 bases; nucleotides not matched to a gene: 4. Germline CDR1 reads GTSNPN; CDR2 reads SVGIG (reference sequence). CDR3 length: 13 residues. CDR3 protein: CAWRQAGAETQYF. DNA for the CDR3: TGTGCCTGGAGGCAAGCGGGGGCAGAGACCCAGTACTTC.

This clone has just one count. The chain employs TRBV5-6 and TRBJ1-5, with D uncertain. V was clipped by 4 bases and J by 5 bases, with 13 bases between them. The CDR3 sequence is 14 residues long. Germline values: CDR1 SGHDT, CDR2 YYEEEE. The CDR3 protein is CASSRKGLDQPQHF. In DNA form, the CDR3 reads TGTGCCAGCAGCCGCAAGGGCTTAGATCAGCCCCAGCATTTT.

This clone was detected only a few times. V usage is TRBV7-2 and J usage is TRBJ2-1; TRBD2 agrees at 9 bases. This CDR3 has 16 amino acids. V dropped 5 bases and J dropped 7; count of bases not matched to a gene: 12. The germline gives CDR1 SGHTA, CDR2 FQGNSA. The CDR3 region is CASSPAGGGAWNEQFF. The CDR3, as DNA: TGTGCCAGCAGCCCCGCTGGCGGGGGGGCGTGGAATGAGCAGTTCTTC.

This chain joins TRBV5-1 and TRBJ2-7, with D perhaps TRBD2 (6 bases). CDR3 length equals 14 residues. Germline values: CDR1 SGHRS, CDR2 YFSETQ. V lost 0 bases, J lost 6 bases, and 13 bases lay in between. The DNA for the CDR3 is TGCGCCAGCAGCTTGGAGGACGCCGGGGGCGAGCAGTACTTC. Translation gives CASSLEDAGGEQYF.

The CDR3 sequence is CASTTDGGAYNEQFF. The CDR3 DNA reads TGTGCCAGCACCACAGATGGGGGGGCCTACAATGAGCAGTTCTTC. This chain uses TRBV11-2 with TRBJ2-1; 7 nucleotides agree with TRBD2. With V trimmed by 7 bases and J by 2 bases, 8 bases remained unmatched. Germline CDR1 is SGHAT and CDR2 is FQNNGV. This CDR3 region has 15 residues.

The rearrangement uses TRBV5-1 and TRBJ1-4, with D hard to call. V dropped 0 bases and J dropped 10 bases, with 10 bases sitting between them. This CDR3 has 13 residues. Germline V gene data show CDR1 as SGHRS and CDR2 as YFSETQ. This CDR3 is CASSLAPAGKLFF. Here the CDR3 DNA reads TGCGCCAGCAGCTTGGCCCCAGCAGGAAAACTGTTTTTT. Full variable domain (remainder filled in from reference TRBV5-1 and TRBJ1-4): KAGVTQTPRYLIKTRGQQVTLSCSPISGHRSVSWYQQTPGQGLQFLFEYFSETQRNKGNFPGRFSGRQFSNSRSEMNVSTLELGDSALYLCASSLAPAGKLFFGSGTQLSVL.

This clone was seen a few times. The chain joins TRBV15 to TRBJ2-2; unclear D gene. This CDR3 comprises 14 residues. CDR1 LNHNV and CDR2 YYDKDF come from the germline V gene (reference sequence). V was clipped by 2 bases and J by 6 bases, with 10 bases between them. Here the CDR3 reads CATSRPGGAGELFF. DNA for the CDR3: TGTGCCACCAGCAGACCGGGCGGAGCCGGGGAGCTGTTTTTT.

J is TRBJ2-7 and V is TRBV7-2; D is unclear. Germline V lookup: CDR1 SGHTA, CDR2 FQGNSA. The CDR3 is 12 residues long. With 5 bases removed from V and 2 bases from J, the gap between germline ends came to 7 bases. CDR3 region: CASSADPYEQYF. The CDR3 region has the DNA TGTGCCAGCAGCGCCGATCCCTACGAGCAGTACTTC.

V gene TRBV7-2 combines with J gene TRBJ2-7, with 11 bases matching TRBD1. Germline CDR1 and CDR2: SGHTA and FQGNSA. Losses at the gene ends were 5 bases for V and 7 bases for J; bases not matched to a gene: 7. The CDR3 length is 14 residues. The DNA for the CDR3 is TGTGCCAGCAGCAGTGGGACAGGGGGATGGGAGCAGTACTTC. It yields the protein CASSSGTGGWEQYF. The full variable domain, with the rest looked up from reference TRBV7-2 and TRBJ2-7, is GAGVSQSPSNKVTEKGKDVELRCDPISGHTALYWYRQSLGQGLEFLIYFQGNSAPDKSGLPSDRFSAERTGGSVSTLTIQRTQQEDSAVYLCASSSGTGGWEQYFGPGTRLTVT.

The V call is TRBV28, the J call TRBJ1-5; D gene unclear. The CDR3 runs to 14 residues. Germline loops: CDR1 MDHEN, CDR2 SYDVKM. The V end was cut by 2 bases, the J end by 1 base, with 6 bases between. This chain's CDR3 is CASSLTNSNQPQHF. Written as DNA, the CDR3 is TGTGCCAGCAGTTTAACGAACAGCAATCAGCCCCAGCATTTT.

V and J are TRBV18 and TRBJ1-1; D remains ambiguous. Germline CDR1 reads KGHSH; CDR2 reads LQKENI. The CDR3 totals 14 residues. Trimming stripped 3 bases from V and 1 base from J, with 9 bases between. CDR3 region: CASSPSLGNTEAFF. In DNA, the CDR3 is TGTGCCAGCTCACCCTCCCTTGGGAACACTGAAGCTTTCTTT.

This clone has just one count. The V call is TRBV10-3, the J call TRBJ1-2; D gene uncertain. This CDR3 comprises 16 residues. Germline V lookup: CDR1 ENHRY, CDR2 SYGVKD. Trimming removed 5 bases at V and 2 bases at J, with 18 bases between. The chain's CDR3 is CAISPDRGSLNYGYTF. CDR3 bases: TGTGCCATCAGTCCCGACCGAGGATCGCTCAACTATGGCTACACCTTC.

This sequence joins TRBV13 and TRBJ1-1, with TRBD1 matching over 12 bases. V lost 5 bases to trimming and J lost 0 bases; unmatched junction nucleotides: 1. The CDR3 runs 15 residues. Germline V gives CDR1 PRHDT, CDR2 FYEKMQ (reference sequence). CDR3 region: CASSRDRGLNTEAFF. CDR3 in DNA: TGTGCCAGCAGCCGGGACAGGGGGCTGAACACTGAAGCTTTCTTT.

The CDR3 here is CAISVGGGKNNEQFF. The CDR3 nucleotides read TGTGCCATCAGTGTTGGCGGGGGGAAAAATAATGAGCAGTTCTTC. This sequence joins TRBV10-3 and TRBJ2-1; TRBD2 aligns across 8 bases. The germline V gene has CDR1 ENHRY and CDR2 SYGVKD. The CDR3 totals 15 residues. V trimming: 4 bases; J trimming: 7 bases; junction bases outside the gene matches: 9.

This clone was counted only a few times. V gene TRBV5-1 combines with J gene TRBJ1-5; the match to TRBD1 covers 7 bases. The CDR3 is made up of 14 amino acids. V lost 4 bases to trimming and J lost 5 bases; unmatched junction nucleotides: 6. Germline CDR1 is SGHRS and CDR2 is YFSETQ. CDR3 region: CASSLTGADQPQHF. The CDR3 nucleotides are TGCGCCAGCAGCCTAACAGGGGCGGATCAGCCCCAGCATTTT.

The V and J genes are TRBV7-9 and TRBJ2-7; D not resolved. This CDR3 comprises 15 residues. Trimming took 0 bases from V and 2 from J, leaving 11 bases between them. Looked up from germline, CDR1 is SEHNR and CDR2 is FQNEAQ (reference sequence). The CDR3 nucleotides read TGTGCCAGCAGCTTAGCTGGCAGATACACCTACGAGCAGTACTTC. Encoded protein: CASSLAGRYTYEQYF.

This clone turned up a few times. V is TRBV27 and J is TRBJ2-1; D remains unclear. Germline V gene sequence: CDR1 MNHEY, CDR2 SMNVEV (reference sequence). This CDR3 is 17 amino acids long. V lost 5 bases and J lost 0, with 17 bases in between. CDR3: CASSTTETASSYNEQFF. The CDR3 DNA reads TGTGCCAGCAGTACTACCGAAACTGCGAGCTCCTACAATGAGCAGTTCTTC.

This clone was seen only once. This chain connects TRBV11-2 to TRBJ2-3, with TRBD2 identical over 10 bases. The junction had 3 bases not matched to a gene; V was cut back by 3 bases and J by 6 bases. Germline loops: CDR1 SGHAT, CDR2 FQNNGV. The CDR3 is 14 residues long. The CDR3 here is CASSLGLASDTQYF. The DNA for the CDR3 is TGTGCCAGCAGCTTGGGACTAGCGTCTGATACGCAGTATTTT.

This clone was seen a single time. The V gene is TRBV30, the J gene TRBJ2-2, with TRBD1 matching 11 bases. V trimming: 0 bases; J trimming: 6 bases; junction bases outside the gene matches: 6. The germline V gene has CDR1 GTSNPN and CDR2 SVGIG (reference sequence). This CDR3 has 16 amino acids. The CDR3 region is CAWSVRGQGVAGELFF. The CDR3 DNA sequence: TGTGCCTGGAGTGTAAGGGGACAGGGGGTCGCCGGGGAGCTGTTTTTT.

The V and J genes are TRBV10-3 and TRBJ1-2; 7 bases map to TRBD1. Trimming cost V 7 bases and J 0 bases; bases outside gene matches: 8. The CDR3 has 15 residues. In germline, CDR1 is ENHRY, CDR2 SYGVKD. The CDR3 nucleotides are TGTGCCATCAACCAAGGACAGGTTGCTAACTATGGCTACACCTTC. Its translation: CAINQGQVANYGYTF.

The gene calls are TRBV5-4 and TRBJ1-1; D is unclear. The CDR3 spans 13 residues. Germline values: CDR1 SGHNT, CDR2 YYREEE (reference sequence). V was pared by 0 bases and J by 2 bases, with 5 bases between. This CDR3 is CASSLEYNTEAFF. The CDR3 DNA follows: TGTGCCAGCAGCTTGGAATACAACACTGAAGCTTTCTTT. Full variable domain (rest looked up from reference TRBV5-4 and TRBJ1-1): ETGVTQSPTHLIKTRGQQVTLRCSSQSGHNTVSWYQQALGQGPQFIFQYYREEENGRGNFPPRFSGLQFPNYSSELNVNALELDDSALYLCASSLEYNTEAFFGQGTRLTVV.

V usage is TRBV2 and J usage is TRBJ2-1; D is undetermined. V shed 3 bases and J shed 5 bases, with 11 bases lying between them. This CDR3 comprises 14 residues. The germline CDR1 and CDR2 sequences are SNHLY and FYNNEI. This CDR3 is CASSERTGNNEQFF. In DNA form, the CDR3 reads TGTGCCAGCAGTGAGCGGACGGGCAACAATGAGCAGTTCTTC.